This T cell receptor (beta chain) is from a study of blood T cells in healthy people across ages. Using a J-beta primer mix together with a sample-barcoded 5' primer, a second PCR was run for roughly 6 to 12 cycles. TCRdb fed the 5' RACE reads into MiXCR, producing one record per CDR3 protein. The sample has under 2,000,000 distinct CDR3 sequences, about 49% seen once; the top ten hold approximately 2.1%. Notes on the study in general: Per million T cells, the diversity of TCR beta decreased roughly linearly as age advanced.

In regard to this clonotype: Its antigen remains unknown.

This CDR3 contains 16 residues. V trimming: 3 bases; J trimming: 5 bases; junction bases outside the gene matches: 9. Germline loops: CDR1 MDHEN, CDR2 SYDVKM. The TCR sequence derives from a woman in her 40s in good health. The specimen sequenced was blood. This sequence joins TRBV28 and TRBJ2-1, with 8 bases matching TRBD1. The CDR3 DNA reads TGTGCCAGCAGTTTTCGAGGACAGGGATTGAACAATGAGCAGTTCTTC. This sequence encodes CASSFRGQGLNNEQFF.